Shown below are 9 T cell receptor beta chains from a single sample sequenced in a study of blood T cells in healthy people across ages. Combining a sample-barcoded 5' primer with a J-beta primer mix, a second PCR ran for roughly 6 to 11 cycles. TCRdb processed the 5' RACE reads anew with MiXCR; each CDR3 protein has one entry. There are nearly 800,000 distinct CDR3 sequences in the sample; just under 25% occur only once, and more than 3% lies in the top ten. The sample was also linked to a second study, of T cells of mothers and their children.

The source material was blood. These receptors were obtained from a boy aged 10-17 years in good health.

This clonotype was picked up a small number of times. The chain uses TRBV29-1 and TRBJ2-4, with TRBD2 matching over 9 bases. With 8 bases clipped from V and 8 bases from J, the junction kept 4 bases outside the gene matches. Germline CDR1 and CDR2: SQVTM and ANQGSEA. CDR3 size: 11 residues. CDR3: CSNWTSDIQYF. CDR3 coding DNA: TGCAGCAACTGGACTAGCGACATTCAGTACTTC.

The chain links TRBV6-1 to TRBJ2-4; TRBD1 agrees at 9 bases. V shed 0 bases and J 7 bases; nucleotides not matched to a gene: 4. This CDR3 region has 15 residues. Germline CDR1 reads MNHNS; CDR2 reads SASEGT. CDR3 sequence reads: CASSEATGQGNIQYF. The CDR3 coding sequence is TGTGCCAGCAGTGAAGCTACTGGACAGGGGAACATTCAGTACTTC.

The rearrangement joins TRBV2 to TRBJ2-5; D possibly uses TRBD1 or TRBD2 (5 bases each). CDR1 and CDR2 (germline): SNHLY, FYNNEI. This CDR3 spans 17 amino acids. V lost 5 bases, J lost 5 bases, and 24 bases lay in between. The CDR3 region is CASSLETGTDLGETQYF. Written as DNA, the CDR3 is TGTGCCAGCAGTTTAGAAACCGGGACGGACCTCGGGGAGACCCAGTACTTC. The entire variable domain, with the rest obtained from reference TRBV2 and TRBJ2-5, is as follows: EPEVTQTPSHQVTQMGQEVILRCVPISNHLYFYWYRQILGQKVEFLVSFYNNEISEKSEIFDDQFSVERPDGSNFTLKIRSTKLEDSAMYFCASSLETGTDLGETQYFGPGTRLLVL.

This clonotype was seen a few times. This sequence joins TRBV28 and TRBJ2-7; TRBD2 aligns across 7 bases. V lost 5 bases and J lost 2; bases outside the gene matches: 12. This CDR3 has 16 amino acids. Germline lookup yields CDR1 MDHEN and CDR2 SYDVKM. The CDR3 reads CASSPLIGDYTYEQYF. Here the CDR3 DNA reads TGTGCCAGCAGTCCCCTTATTGGGGACTATACCTACGAGCAGTACTTC.

The genes are TRBV28 and TRBJ2-5; TRBD2 matches at 14 bases. TRBJ2-1 matches the DNA end more closely, so the J call is doubtful. The CDR3 sequence is 17 residues long. Germline values: CDR1 MDHEN, CDR2 SYDVKM. CDR3 bases: TGTGCCAGCAGTTTATCGGGACTAGCGGGAGCCTCTTCTGAGCAGTTCTTC. Protein sequence: CASSLSGLAGASSEQFF.

The genes are TRBV7-2 and TRBJ2-5, with TRBD1 identical over 9 bases. The J call is in doubt because the DNA end fits TRBJ2-7 better. The CDR3 spans 15 residues. From germline, CDR1 is SGHTA and CDR2 FQGNSA. DNA of the CDR3: TGTGCCAGCAGCTTAGCGGGACAGGGTCTTCCCGAGCAGTACTTC. Translated, it gives CASSLAGQGLPEQYF.

With regard to this clonotype: The junction departs from the called germline gene at one end, perhaps through a read error. The V gene is TRBV7-9, the J gene TRBJ2-5; 7 positions agree with TRBD1. The CDR3 runs to 14 residues. CDR1 and CDR2 (germline): SEHNR, FQNEAQ (reference sequence). Written as DNA, the CDR3 is TGTGCTAGCAGCCCAGTAGGGGGCGAGGAGACCCAGTACTTC. This gives the protein CASSPVGGEETQYF.

The chain links TRBV6-5 to TRBJ1-2, with a tentative D call TRBD1 (5 bases). Looked up from germline, CDR1 is MNHEY and CDR2 is SVGAGI. Between the trimmed V and J ends, which lost 0 bases and 5 bases, there was a span of 10 bases. The CDR3 totals 14 residues. CDR3: CASSYSAGTYGYTF. CDR3 sequence (DNA): TGTGCCAGCAGTTACTCCGCAGGGACTTATGGCTACACCTTC.

The rearrangement joins TRBV20-1 to TRBJ2-7; D possibly uses TRBD1 or TRBD2 (6 bases each). Trimming removed 5 bases at V and 6 bases at J, with 20 bases between. The CDR3 length is 14 residues. Looked up from germline, CDR1 is DFQATT and CDR2 is SNEGSKA (reference sequence). The CDR3 region has the DNA TGCAGTGCTCGCCGGGGGCGGCAATATGGCGAGCAGTACTTC. It yields the protein CSARRGRQYGEQYF.